Listed below are T cell receptor beta chains from one sample, sequenced in a study of shared clonotypes between healthy human individuals. Here immunoSEQ multiplex PCR was the method, and the copy in TCRdb shows in-frame clones only, minus some. Of about 2 million clones in the sample, just under 95% were seen once. The sequencing input was naive CD8+ T cells sorted from blood. All receptors derive from a man between 18 and 35 years old in good health. The conserved cysteine and the conserved F or W are not part of the CDR3 here. The order of the fields is CDR3 protein, J gene, clone size, V gene. Only part of the rows carry a size: once, few, many, or a class if the clone is expanded.

CDR3 protein: ASSLGGTDTQY; J gene: TRBJ2-3; clone size: -; V gene: TRBV11-1
CDR3 protein: AISGGETQY; J gene: TRBJ2-5; clone size: -; V gene: TRBV10-3
CDR3 protein: ASSLGTGGTDTQY; J gene: TRBJ2-3; clone size: -; V gene: TRBV28
CDR3 protein: ASTPLAGGHEQY; J gene: TRBJ2-7; clone size: once; V gene: TRBV4-1
CDR3 protein: ASSLGGQFDTGELF; J gene: TRBJ2-2; clone size: -; V gene: TRBV5-4
CDR3 protein: ASARPRG; J gene: TRBJ1-3; clone size: -; V gene: TRBV6-5
CDR3 protein: ASSEYSTYEQY; J gene: TRBJ2-7; clone size: -; V gene: TRBV6-1
CDR3 protein: ASSIDLEPLETQY; J gene: TRBJ2-5; clone size: -; V gene: TRBV19
CDR3 protein: ASRDSLTEAF; J gene: TRBJ1-1; clone size: -; V gene: TRBV19
CDR3 protein: ASSSTGSNYGYT; J gene: TRBJ1-2; clone size: -; V gene: TRBV6-6
CDR3 protein: ASSLQTILDEKLF; J gene: TRBJ1-4; clone size: once; V gene: TRBV7-9
CDR3 protein: ASSLTGHGNTIY; J gene: TRBJ1-3; clone size: -; V gene: TRBV7-6
CDR3 protein: ASTGGVVEQF; J gene: TRBJ2-1; clone size: -; V gene: TRBV2
CDR3 protein: ASSLGQGGNEQY; J gene: TRBJ2-7; clone size: -; V gene: TRBV7-9
CDR3 protein: ASRNRQGEGEQY; J gene: TRBJ2-7; clone size: -; V gene: TRBV4-1
CDR3 protein: ASSEVSGGSTDTQY; J gene: TRBJ2-3; clone size: -; V gene: TRBV2
CDR3 protein: AISGDRLYEQY; J gene: TRBJ2-7; clone size: -; V gene: TRBV7-9
CDR3 protein: ASSLALVKPNTEAF; J gene: TRBJ1-1; clone size: -; V gene: TRBV7-9
CDR3 protein: ASSGDRGQPQH; J gene: TRBJ1-5; clone size: -; V gene: TRBV25-1
CDR3 protein: ASSSTGGGIQPQH; J gene: TRBJ1-5; clone size: -; V gene: TRBV28
CDR3 protein: ASSPSGGEQY; J gene: TRBJ2-7; clone size: once; V gene: TRBV18
CDR3 protein: ASSPGTSGRVDEQF; J gene: TRBJ2-1; clone size: -; V gene: TRBV4-1
CDR3 protein: ASSYATDTQY; J gene: TRBJ2-3; clone size: -; V gene: TRBV7-9
CDR3 protein: ASSLGQGSPLH; J gene: TRBJ1-6; clone size: -; V gene: TRBV28
CDR3 protein: ASRPSGLAGGQQF; J gene: TRBJ2-1; clone size: -; V gene: TRBV6-4
CDR3 protein: SVPPGGKSHYNEQF; J gene: TRBJ2-1; clone size: once; V gene: TRBV29-1
CDR3 protein: ASSLLWGQGVGQPQH; J gene: TRBJ1-5; clone size: -; V gene: TRBV7-8
CDR3 protein: ASSPETGNYGYT; J gene: TRBJ1-2; clone size: -; V gene: TRBV7-2
CDR3 protein: ASSGNRGQGANEQY; J gene: TRBJ2-7; clone size: -; V gene: TRBV2
CDR3 protein: ASSPLLPQGASNNEQF; J gene: TRBJ2-1; clone size: -; V gene: TRBV27
CDR3 protein: ASSYSRTDNYEQY; J gene: TRBJ2-7; clone size: -; V gene: TRBV6-5
CDR3 protein: ASSLSGIRGYT; J gene: TRBJ1-2; clone size: once; V gene: TRBV7-9
CDR3 protein: ASSLLGQGAYEQY; J gene: TRBJ2-7; clone size: -; V gene: TRBV28
CDR3 protein: ASSIVLELAGGNIQY; J gene: TRBJ2-4; clone size: -; V gene: TRBV19
CDR3 protein: ASSLDPGAGLNEQF; J gene: TRBJ2-1; clone size: -; V gene: TRBV11-2
CDR3 protein: ASSEVIAVMDPYEQY; J gene: TRBJ2-7; clone size: -; V gene: TRBV4-3
CDR3 protein: AVRGSEQY; J gene: TRBJ2-7; clone size: few; V gene: TRBV10-3
CDR3 protein: SVPGLAGFDEQF; J gene: TRBJ2-1; clone size: -; V gene: TRBV29-1
CDR3 protein: AWEASGSYNEQF; J gene: TRBJ2-1; clone size: -; V gene: TRBV30
CDR3 protein: ASSLIVGETDTQY; J gene: TRBJ2-3; clone size: -; V gene: TRBV7-3
CDR3 protein: ASSQDLGGASYEQY; J gene: TRBJ2-7; clone size: -; V gene: TRBV4-1
CDR3 protein: ASSLVNWGATNYGYT; J gene: TRBJ1-2; clone size: -; V gene: TRBV7-9
CDR3 protein: ASSQGRGAMNTEAF; J gene: TRBJ1-1; clone size: -; V gene: TRBV4-1
CDR3 protein: AWSEASYEQF; J gene: TRBJ2-1; clone size: -; V gene: TRBV30
CDR3 protein: ASSLIADREGQPQH; J gene: TRBJ1-5; clone size: -; V gene: TRBV7-9